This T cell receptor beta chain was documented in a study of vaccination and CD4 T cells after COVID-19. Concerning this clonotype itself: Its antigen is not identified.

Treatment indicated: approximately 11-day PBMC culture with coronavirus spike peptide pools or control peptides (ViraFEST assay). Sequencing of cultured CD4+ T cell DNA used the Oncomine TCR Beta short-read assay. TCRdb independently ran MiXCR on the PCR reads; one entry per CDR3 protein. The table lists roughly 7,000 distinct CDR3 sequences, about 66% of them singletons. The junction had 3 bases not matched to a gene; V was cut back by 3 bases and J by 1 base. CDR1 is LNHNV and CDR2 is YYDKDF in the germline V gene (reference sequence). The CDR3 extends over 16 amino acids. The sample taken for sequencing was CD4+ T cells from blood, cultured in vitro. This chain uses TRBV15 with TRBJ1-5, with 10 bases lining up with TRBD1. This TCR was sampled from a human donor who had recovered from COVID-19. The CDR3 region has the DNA TGTGCCACCAGCAGGTTGACAGGGGGCAGCAATCAGCCCCAGCATTTT. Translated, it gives CATSRLTGGSNQPQHF.